This entry concerns a single T cell receptor beta chain. RNA transcripts gave rise to amplified TCR beta CDR3 regions. The HTBI primer set served for first-round RT-PCR of the TCR CDR3. Each CDR3 protein is one row after TCRdb ran MiXCR on the multiplex PCR reads. The sample records 250,000 to 300,000 distinct CDR3 sequences, roughly 15% being singletons. This record belongs to a study of T cells in Graves' hyperthyroidism and ophthalmopathy. On the study more broadly: Peripheral blood sampling occurred at initial diagnosis, before any treatment.

V shed 1 base and J shed 4 bases, with 14 bases lying between them. The CDR3 runs to 15 residues. Germline CDR1 and CDR2: SGHRS and YFSETQ. In making diagnoses, clinical symptoms, serum thyroxine and TRAb, thyroid ultrasound and orbital computed tomography were all used. Sequenced material: blood. This receptor was identified in a woman aged 45 to 65 with Graves' hyperthyroidism that later progressed to Graves' ophthalmopathy. This sequence joins TRBV5-1 and TRBJ1-1; D not certain. The CDR3 sequence is CASSLSGSGSTEAFF. The CDR3 DNA sequence: TGCGCCAGCAGCTTGTCGGGCAGTGGGAGCACTGAAGCTTTCTTT.